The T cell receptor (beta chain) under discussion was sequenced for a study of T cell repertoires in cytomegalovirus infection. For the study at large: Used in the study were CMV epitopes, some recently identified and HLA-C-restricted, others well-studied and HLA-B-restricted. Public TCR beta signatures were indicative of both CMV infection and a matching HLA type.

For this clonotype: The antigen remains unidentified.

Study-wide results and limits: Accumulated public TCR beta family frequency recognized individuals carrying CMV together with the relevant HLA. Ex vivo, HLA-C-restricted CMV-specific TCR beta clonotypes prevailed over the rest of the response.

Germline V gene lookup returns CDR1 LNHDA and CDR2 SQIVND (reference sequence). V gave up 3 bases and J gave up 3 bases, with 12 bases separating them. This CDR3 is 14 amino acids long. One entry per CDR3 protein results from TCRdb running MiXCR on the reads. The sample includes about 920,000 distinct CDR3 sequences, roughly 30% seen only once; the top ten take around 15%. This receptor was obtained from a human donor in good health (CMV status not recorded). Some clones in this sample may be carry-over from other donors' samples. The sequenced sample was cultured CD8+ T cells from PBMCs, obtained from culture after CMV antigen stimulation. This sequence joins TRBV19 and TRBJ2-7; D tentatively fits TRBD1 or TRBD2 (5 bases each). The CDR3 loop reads CASSIPGTHYEQYF. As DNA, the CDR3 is TGTGCCAGTAGTATTCCCGGGACGCACTACGAGCAGTACTTC.